Within the sample, the clone carrying this T cell receptor (beta chain) is large. Its antigen remains unidentified. The CDR3 extends over 15 amino acids. Trimming removed 4 bases from V and 7 bases from J; junction bases left unmatched: 9. Broader study findings: Roughly 13% of tumor Treg sequences matched naive CD4+ cells.

Adaptor-ligated barcode primers were used to amplify TRBV12-4/TRBJ1-2 clonotypes. TCRdb fed the multiplex PCR reads into MiXCR, producing one record per CDR3 protein. The sample lists a few hundred distinct CDR3 sequences; less than 20% were seen once. Cells sorted as Tregs were CD4+, CD25+ and CD127-/low. The chain has TRBV12-3 or TRBV12-4 and TRBJ1-2, with 10 bases aligning to TRBD1. The origin of this receptor is a female donor with breast cancer. Sequencing was carried out using tumor-infiltrating Tregs sorted from the breast tumor. This chain's CDR3 is CASSSGQGLISGYTF. Here the CDR3 DNA reads TGTGCCAGCAGTTCGGGACAGGGGCTTATCTCTGGCTACACCTTC.